This T cell receptor beta chain was retrieved from a study of cytomegalovirus exposure and HLA in healthy donors. Study-wide points: When analyzed later, a missense DCLRE1C variant was found to be linked to TCR beta V- and J-gene trimming.

With 6 bases clipped from V and 7 bases from J, the junction kept 5 bases outside the gene matches. Germline V CDR1 and CDR2: ENHRY, SYGVKD. The CDR3 spans 12 residues. The PCR was carried out with 60 Vbeta primers and 13 Jbeta primers. Sequencing used immunoSEQ multiplex PCR; TCRdb keeps in-frame clones, though not all of them. The table lists more than 140,000 clones, over 60% of them singletons. At collection, donors were nominally healthy, but unrecorded immune exposures were probable. Of note for this clone: Its specificity is not known.

Input material: PBMCs. The V call is TRBV10-3, the J call TRBJ1-2, with 7 bases matching TRBD1. This TCR was sampled from a woman aged 25 to 45 in good health and CMV-seropositive. Here the CDR3 reads CAIRGGAGGYTF. The CDR3 nucleotides read TGTGCCATCAGAGGGGGCGCAGGTGGCTACACCTTC.